What follows describes a single TCR beta chain. The data are from a study of control samples from healthy donors and cancer patients. The CDR3 contains 13 residues. V dropped 4 bases and J dropped 3 bases, with 10 bases sitting between them. Per germline, CDR1 SGHRS and CDR2 YFSETQ. This table comes from immunoSEQ multiplex PCR, and its TCRdb copy is limited to in-frame clones, with some not included. In the table there are approximately 82,000 clones, approximately 93% of which are singletons. This rearrangement joins TRBV5-1 to TRBJ1-2; no clear D gene. The sequence was collected from a woman aged 40-49 years with lung cancer. Sequencing used PBMCs. The DNA for the CDR3 is TGCGCCAGCAGCGTGGACTCGGACTATGGCTACACCTTC. Residues: CASSVDSDYGYTF.